The 8 T cell receptor beta chains below all came from one sample that was sequenced in a study of Ad26.COV2.S vaccination and SARS-CoV-2 variants. TCRdb's table, derived via immunoSEQ multiplex PCR, lists solely in-frame clones and lacks some. The sample carries roughly 330,000 clones, about nine tenths recorded once. The treatment was: some 19 received Ad26.COV2.S at low or high dose, single or two shots; 5 received placebo; per-sample allocation not given. Sample collection was performed on day 63 after the first vaccine or placebo injection. The specimen comprised peripheral blood, sampled in a trial of Ad26.COV2.S vaccine versus placebo. These receptors were collected from a person between 18 and 65 years old who received the Ad26.COV2.S COVID-19 vaccine or a placebo.

The V and J genes are TRBV4-3 and TRBJ1-3, with 10 bases fitting TRBD1. CDR3 length equals 15 residues. With V trimmed by 7 bases and J by 3 bases, 6 bases remained unmatched. The germline V gene encodes CDR1 LGHNA and CDR2 YSLEER. CDR3 amino acids: CASTSDRGLGNTIYF. The CDR3 nucleotides are TGCGCCAGCACATCAGACAGGGGGCTTGGAAACACCATATATTTT.

In its sample, this clone was seen once. The V call is TRBV5-1, the J call TRBJ1-1; D is perhaps TRBD1 (6 bases). Per the germline V gene, CDR1 is SGHRS and CDR2 is YFSETQ. This CDR3 comprises 15 residues. With 2 bases removed from V and 3 bases from J, the gap between germline ends came to 14 bases. The CDR3 loop is CASSLVGGSYTEAFF. In nucleotides, the CDR3 is TGCGCCAGCAGCTTAGTTGGGGGCTCCTACACTGAAGCTTTCTTT. Complete variable domain (other parts from reference TRBV5-1 and TRBJ1-1): KAGVTQTPRYLIKTRGQQVTLSCSPISGHRSVSWYQQTPGQGLQFLFEYFSETQRNKGNFPGRFSGRQFSNSRSEMNVSTLELGDSALYLCASSLVGGSYTEAFFGQGTRLTVV.

The rearrangement links TRBV7-2 to TRBJ1-6; 9 bases agree with TRBD1. Germline-derived CDR1 and CDR2 are SGHTA and FQGNSA. V lost 5 bases, J lost 7 bases, and 6 bases stayed unmatched. This CDR3 is built from 15 residues. In nucleotides, the CDR3 is TGTGCCAGCAGCCCAACCGGACAGGGGAATTCACCCCTCCACTTT. Amino acid sequence: CASSPTGQGNSPLHF.

V is TRBV4-1 and J is TRBJ2-2; weak D call: TRBD2 (6 bases). CDR3 length: 14 amino acids. Deletions cut 2 bases from V and 6 bases from J, with 10 bases between. Germline lookup yields CDR1 MGHRA and CDR2 YSYEKL. The CDR3 DNA sequence: TGCGCCAGCAGCCAACTGTCGGGGGCCGGGGAGCTGTTTTTT. It translates to CASSQLSGAGELFF.

The chain combines TRBV7-3 with TRBJ1-2; TRBD1 aligns across 7 bases. The CDR3 sequence is 17 residues long. Per germline, CDR1 SGHTA and CDR2 FQGTGA. J was trimmed by 8 bases and V by 5 bases; bases with no gene match: 20. The CDR3 sequence is CASSTQGGTAYTKGYTF. CDR3 nucleotide sequence: TGTGCCAGCAGCACCCAGGGGGGCACCGCTTATACGAAGGGCTACACCTTC.

The chain uses TRBV5-1 and TRBJ2-1; the D gene is possibly TRBD1 (5 bases). The germline V gene encodes CDR1 SGHRS and CDR2 YFSETQ. CDR3 size: 15 residues. The germline V and J ends were trimmed by 4 bases and 0 bases, with 11 bases remaining between them. CDR3 sequence reads: CASSIREDSYNEQFF. CDR3 bases: TGCGCCAGCAGCATCAGGGAAGACTCCTACAATGAGCAGTTCTTC.

The chain couples TRBV5-6 to TRBJ2-7; 7 bases map to TRBD2. This CDR3 comprises 16 residues. Trimming took 1 base from V and 2 from J; bases not matched to a gene: 9. Germline loops: CDR1 SGHDT, CDR2 YYEEEE. The CDR3 coding sequence is TGTGCCAGCAGCTTGTGGAGTCTAGCGGCTACCTACGAGCAGTACGTC. It translates to CASSLWSLAATYEQYV.

The chain carries TRBV18 and TRBJ1-1; D remains unclear. Trimming left V 2 bases short and J 3 bases short, with 7 bases between. CDR3 size: 13 residues. CDR1 is KGHSH, CDR2 LQKENI, per germline. The CDR3 loop is CASSPEPYTEAFF. CDR3 bases: TGTGCCAGCTCACCAGAGCCATACACTGAAGCTTTCTTT.